The 12 T cell receptor beta chains presented below share a single source sample, sequenced in a study of vaccination and CD4 T cells after COVID-19. Their specific antigens are unknown. Cultured CD4+ T-cell DNA underwent Oncomine TCR Beta short-read sequencing. Each CDR3 protein is one row after TCRdb ran MiXCR on the PCR reads. Here the sample spans about 22,000 distinct CDR3 sequences, around a third being singletons. The treatment is: roughly 11-day PBMC culture with coronavirus spike peptide pools or control peptides (ViraFEST assay). Material: cultured CD4+ T cells from blood. All receptors derive from a human donor with COVID-19.

This clonotype was recorded a few times. The chain joins TRBV20-1 to TRBJ2-3; D perhaps matches TRBD1 (6 bases). Trimming stripped 3 bases from V and 3 bases from J, with 13 bases between. Germline V gene data show CDR1 as DFQATT and CDR2 as SNEGSKA (reference sequence). This CDR3 contains 14 residues. In nucleotides, the CDR3 is TGCAGTGCTAGCACCCCAGGGGTAACAGATACGCAGTATTTT. Amino acid sequence: CSASTPGVTDTQYF.

This clonotype has more than one count but fewer than ten. This rearrangement joins TRBV4-1 to TRBJ1-4; the D gene is possibly TRBD1 (5 bases). V lost 1 base to trimming and J lost 11 bases, with 11 bases between them. The CDR3 extends over 13 amino acids. Germline loops: CDR1 MGHRA, CDR2 YSYEKL. CDR3 loop: CASSQASGDKLFF. DNA for the CDR3: TGCGCCAGCAGCCAAGCGAGCGGGGACAAACTGTTTTTT.

This clonotype was seen only a few times. The chain carries TRBV12-3 or TRBV12-4 and TRBJ1-5; tentative D call: TRBD1 (5 bases). Trimming removed 6 bases at V and 6 bases at J, with 15 bases between. The CDR3 sequence is 14 residues long. The CDR3 DNA is TGTGCCAGCAGGGGACCAACAGCCGGTCAGCCCCAGCATTTT. Amino acid sequence: CASRGPTAGQPQHF.

The chain carries TRBV28 and TRBJ1-5, with 8 bases identical to TRBD1. Germline assignment: CDR1 MDHEN and CDR2 SYDVKM. The V and J ends lost 10 bases and 5 bases, in that order; junction bases with no gene match: 13. The CDR3 is 15 amino acids. The CDR3 DNA is TGTGCCATCAGGGTTATGAGACAGGGGCATCAGCCCCAGCATTTT. This sequence encodes CAIRVMRQGHQPQHF.

The V and J genes are TRBV19 and TRBJ2-2; D is unresolved. Germline-derived CDR1 and CDR2 are LNHDA and SQIVND (reference sequence). V lost 7 bases and J lost 1, with 13 bases in between. The CDR3 length is 15 residues. The chain's CDR3 is CASISSGGNTGELFF. The CDR3 DNA reads as TGTGCCAGTATCTCTTCCGGCGGGAACACCGGGGAGCTGTTTTTT.

The CDR3 loop reads CSVDLTANTEAFF. The CDR3 region has the DNA TGCAGCGTTGATCTGACTGCGAACACTGAAGCTTTCTTT. This sequence joins TRBV29-1 and TRBJ1-1, with D unresolved. Trimming removed 3 bases from V and 1 base from J, with 9 bases in between. Per germline, CDR1 SQVTM and CDR2 ANQGSEA. The CDR3 is 13 residues long.

This chain connects TRBV6-1 to TRBJ1-1; a weak D match, TRBD1 (5 bases). Germline CDR1 MNHNS, CDR2 SASEGT. The CDR3 is 11 residues long. The V and J ends lost 7 bases and 5 bases respectively, with 8 bases between them. Here the CDR3 reads CASNGGTEAFF. CDR3 bases: TGTGCCAGCAATGGGGGGACTGAAGCTTTCTTT.

The J gene is TRBJ1-1, the V gene TRBV27; D perhaps matches TRBD1 (6 bases). Per germline, CDR1 MNHEY and CDR2 SMNVEV (reference sequence). V lost 8 bases and J lost 5, with 18 bases in between. This CDR3 is 14 amino acids long. The CDR3 here is CASLLAGGGTEAFF. CDR3 nucleotides: TGTGCCAGCCTCTTGGCGGGGGGCGGGACTGAAGCTTTCTTT.

J is TRBJ2-3 and V is TRBV5-6; possibly TRBD1 or TRBD2 for D (5 bases each). Germline V gene lookup returns CDR1 SGHDT and CDR2 YYEEEE. V gave up 3 bases and J gave up 2 bases, with 16 bases separating them. This CDR3 has 16 amino acids. Here the CDR3 DNA reads TGTGCCAGCAGCTATCGGCCGGGGCAGTACACAGATACGCAGTATTTT. Translation: CASSYRPGQYTDTQYF.

V gene TRBV6-1 combines with J gene TRBJ2-1, with a possible D match to TRBD2 (5 bases). V shed 8 bases and J shed 6 bases, with 11 bases lying between them. The CDR3 spans 12 residues. Per germline, CDR1 MNHNS and CDR2 SASEGT. CDR3 bases: TGTGCCAGCCTCGGGGTTAGCAATGAGCAGTTCTTC. This codes for CASLGVSNEQFF.

Only a few counts were recorded for this clonotype. The rearrangement uses TRBV21-1 and TRBJ2-3; the DNA was not compared with TRBD2, the D call given in the table. TRBV21-1 represents a pseudogene. This CDR3 is 19 amino acids long. This CDR3 reads CASSKLCREVVGSTDTQYF. The CDR3 nucleotides are TGTGCCAGCAGCAAGCTGTGTAGGGAGGTAGTCGGGAGCACAGATACGCAGTATTTT.

V and J are TRBV6-5 and TRBJ2-4; D is undetermined. The CDR3 is 11 residues long. Germline V lookup: CDR1 MNHEY, CDR2 SVGAGI. V was clipped by 4 bases and J by 14 bases, with 12 bases between them. CDR3 DNA: TGTGCCAGCAGTTCGGGCATCCGAGAGTACTTC. Translating it yields CASSSGIREYF.